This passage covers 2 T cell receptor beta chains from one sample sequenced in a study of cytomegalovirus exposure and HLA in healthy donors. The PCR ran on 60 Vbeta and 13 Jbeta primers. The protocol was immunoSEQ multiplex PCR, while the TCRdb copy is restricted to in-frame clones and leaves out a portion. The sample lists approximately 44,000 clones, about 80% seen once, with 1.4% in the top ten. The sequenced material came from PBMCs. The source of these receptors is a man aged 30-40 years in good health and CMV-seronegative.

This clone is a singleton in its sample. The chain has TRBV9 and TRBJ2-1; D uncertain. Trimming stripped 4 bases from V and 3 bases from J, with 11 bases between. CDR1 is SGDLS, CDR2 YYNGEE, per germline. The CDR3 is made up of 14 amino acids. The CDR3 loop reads CASSPDSSYNEQFF. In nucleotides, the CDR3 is TGTGCCAGCAGCCCTGATAGCAGCTACAATGAGCAGTTCTTC.

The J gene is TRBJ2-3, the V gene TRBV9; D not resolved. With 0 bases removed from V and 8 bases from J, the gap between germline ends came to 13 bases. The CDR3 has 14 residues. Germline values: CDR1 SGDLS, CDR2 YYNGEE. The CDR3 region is CASSVGNPRSTQYF. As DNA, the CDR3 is TGTGCCAGCAGCGTAGGAAATCCCCGGTCTACGCAGTATTTT.